The T cell receptor (delta chain) under discussion was sequenced for a study of γδ T cells in repeated Plasmodium falciparum infection. Study as a whole: Age- and gender-matched Australian children served as comparison for malaria-exposed Malian children. Timepoints: baseline, immediately before selected infections, and 21 days after every infection. Study observations and caveats: The Malian cohort came from a small rural village of predominantly one ethnic group. Vdelta2-negative gammadelta repertoires appeared less diverse and less shared in Malian than Australian children.

Flow sorting of PBMC yielded separate Vgamma9/Vdelta2+ and Vdelta2-negative gammadelta T cell populations for bulk repertoire analysis. Germline values: CDR1 TSWWSYY, CDR2 QGS. The CDR3 has 21 residues. This clone showed up just a few times. Its specificity is unknown. TCRdb's listed protein matches a much larger clone and diverges from this DNA's translation at residue 19, likely through a read error; the protein shown comes from the DNA. TCRdb redid the clone calls on the multiplex PCR reads with CATT. The sample contains under 50,000 delta-chain clones, less than 2% of which appear only once. The chain combines TRDV1 with TRDJ1; the D call may be TRDD2 or TRDD3 (6 bases each). Source material: gamma-delta T cells from blood. The TCR was taken from a pool of human donors (malaria-infected and uninfected, not separated). CDR3 sequence reads: CALGENFLIGTGRVCTDKFIF. CDR3 sequence (DNA): TGTGCTCTTGGGGAAAACTTCCTTATCGGGACTGGGAGAGTGTGCACCGATAAATTCATCTTT.